A few counts support the clone carrying this T cell receptor beta chain. The sample is drawn from a study of blood T cell repertoires in COVID-19. Generated by immunoSEQ multiplex PCR, the TCRdb table keeps only in-frame clones and is missing some. This sample has approximately 97,000 clones; about 85% occur once, and the top ten carry more than 30%. V lost 5 bases and J lost 1; bases outside the gene matches: 16. This CDR3 is built from 21 residues. The germline CDR1 and CDR2 sequences are MNHEY and SMNVEV (reference sequence). The genes are TRBV27 and TRBJ2-6; TRBD2 aligns across 11 bases. This TCR came from a man aged 80 or over with acute or convalescent COVID-19. Sequencing input: peripheral blood. The CDR3 DNA is TGTGCCAGCAGTCCCATCGGTTTAGCGGGAGGGCAAGTGTCTGGGGCCAACGTCCTGACTTTC. It specifies CASSPIGLAGGQVSGANVLTF.